The source of this T cell receptor beta chain is a study of cytomegalovirus exposure and HLA in healthy donors. It was with 60 Vbeta and 13 Jbeta primers that the PCR ran. Repertoires were generated with immunoSEQ multiplex PCR, while TCRdb's copy carries only in-frame clones and drops some. Among about 88,000 clones listed, approximately 71% were seen once. This clone was found a few times. Germline CDR1 is MDHEN and CDR2 is SYDVKM. The V end lost 8 bases, the J end lost 7 bases, and 18 bases lay between the germline ends. The CDR3 totals 15 residues. The source of this sequence is a man in his fifties or sixties in good health and CMV-seronegative. Specimen: PBMCs. The chain joins TRBV28 to TRBJ1-6, with D perhaps TRBD1 (5 bases). Here the CDR3 reads CASGARKGGNSPLHF. The CDR3, as DNA: TGTGCCAGCGGGGCTCGGAAGGGTGGGAATTCACCCCTCCACTTT.